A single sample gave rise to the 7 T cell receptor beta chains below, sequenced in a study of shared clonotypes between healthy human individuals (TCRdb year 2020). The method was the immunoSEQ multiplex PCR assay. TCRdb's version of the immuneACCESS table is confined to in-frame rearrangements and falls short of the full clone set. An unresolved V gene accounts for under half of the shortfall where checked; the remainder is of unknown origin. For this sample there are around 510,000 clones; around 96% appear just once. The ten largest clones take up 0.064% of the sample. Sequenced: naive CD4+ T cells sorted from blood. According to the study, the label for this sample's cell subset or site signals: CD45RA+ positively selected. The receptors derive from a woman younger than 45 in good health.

The DNA for the CDR3 is TGTGCCAGTAGTATCGCCCAGGGGGCCCATTATGGCTACACCTTC. This codes for CASSIAQGAHYGYTF. This chain links TRBV19 with TRBJ1-2; TRBD1 matches 8 bases. This CDR3 comprises 15 residues. CDR1 is LNHDA, CDR2 SQIVND, per germline (reference sequence). The V and J ends lost 3 bases and 5 bases, in that order; junction bases with no gene match: 8.

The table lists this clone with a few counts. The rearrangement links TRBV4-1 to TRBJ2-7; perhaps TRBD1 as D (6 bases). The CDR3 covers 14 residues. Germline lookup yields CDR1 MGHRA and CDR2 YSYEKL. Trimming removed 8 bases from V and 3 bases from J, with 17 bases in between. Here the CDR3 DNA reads TGCGCCAGCCGGCGTGTGGCAGGGGACTACGAGCAGTACTTC. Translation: CASRRVAGDYEQYF.

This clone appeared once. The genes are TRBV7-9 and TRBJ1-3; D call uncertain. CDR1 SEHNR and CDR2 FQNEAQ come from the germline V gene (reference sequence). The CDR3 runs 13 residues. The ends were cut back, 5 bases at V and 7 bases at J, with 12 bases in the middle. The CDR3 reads CASSLRSGNTIYF. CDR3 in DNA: TGTGCCAGCAGCCTACGGTCCGGCAACACCATATATTTT.

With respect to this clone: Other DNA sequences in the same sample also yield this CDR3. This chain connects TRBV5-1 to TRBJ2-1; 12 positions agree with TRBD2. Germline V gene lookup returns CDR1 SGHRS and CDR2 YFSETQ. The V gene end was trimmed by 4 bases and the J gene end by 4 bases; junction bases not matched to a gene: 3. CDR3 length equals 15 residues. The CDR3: CASSPLAGGYNEQFF. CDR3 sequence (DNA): TGCGCCAGCAGCCCACTAGCGGGGGGATACAATGAGCAGTTCTTC.

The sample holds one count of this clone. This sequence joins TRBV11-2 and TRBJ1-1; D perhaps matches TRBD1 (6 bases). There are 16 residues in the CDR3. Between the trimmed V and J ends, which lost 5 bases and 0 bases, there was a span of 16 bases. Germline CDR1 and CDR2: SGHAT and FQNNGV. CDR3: CASSLRSDRVNTEAFF. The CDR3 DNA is TGTGCCAGCAGCCTCCGATCGGACAGAGTGAACACTGAAGCTTTCTTT.

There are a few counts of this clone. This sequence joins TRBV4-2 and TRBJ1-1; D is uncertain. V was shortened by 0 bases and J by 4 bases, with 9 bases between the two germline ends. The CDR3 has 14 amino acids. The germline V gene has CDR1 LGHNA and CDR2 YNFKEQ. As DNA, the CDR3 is TGTGCCAGCAGCCAAGATAGATGGATCACTGAAGCTTTCTTT. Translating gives CASSQDRWITEAFF.

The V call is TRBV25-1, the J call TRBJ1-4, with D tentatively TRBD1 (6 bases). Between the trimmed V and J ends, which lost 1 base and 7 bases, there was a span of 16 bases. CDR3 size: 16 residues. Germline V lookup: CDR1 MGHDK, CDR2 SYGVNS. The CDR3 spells CASSEFTVLGGEKLFF. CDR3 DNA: TGTGCCAGCAGTGAATTCACGGTCCTAGGGGGTGAAAAACTGTTTTTT.